This TCR beta chain was retrieved from a study of T cell repertoires in cytomegalovirus infection. In its sample, this clonotype was seen many times. As yet, its antigen is unknown. Each CDR3 protein gets one entry after TCRdb re-called the reads with MiXCR. The sample lists almost 500,000 distinct CDR3 sequences; around 10% were seen once. V was pared by 4 bases and J by 3 bases, with 10 bases between. Germline values: CDR1 SGHDT, CDR2 YYEEEE. There are 13 residues in the CDR3. Study conclusions and caveats: Summed frequency of shared TCR beta families picked out CMV carriers who also had the relevant HLA. The study found HLA-C-restricted CMV-specific TCR beta clonotypes dominating the ex vivo response.

This clonotype originated in a human donor in good health (CMV status not recorded). Some clones in this sample may be carry-over from other donors' samples. Sequences were obtained from PBMCs. J is TRBJ1-1 and V is TRBV5-6; tentative D call: TRBD1 (6 bases). CDR3 sequence: CASSTPGDTEAFF. The CDR3 DNA sequence: TGTGCCAGCAGCACCCCAGGGGACACTGAAGCTTTCTTT.